Given below is one TCR beta chain in context. Study processing details: The authors estimated nucleated cell counts from reference gene primer amplification. Assay used: immunoSEQ multiplex PCR; TCRdb lists only in-frame clones, some missing. V, J and clone size are taken as reported in that table, and D and trimming were inferred from the DNA itself. This sample has around 58,000 clones, with around 89% found just once. Participant reports of clinical history set cohort assignment. Two negative PCRs, clearance, or symptom resolution characterized the recovered Cohort 3 donors. The data belong to a study of blood T cell repertoires in COVID-19. Study overall: Samples of COVID-19 (acute and convalescent) were obtained from the United States, Italy and Spain.

The sequence was obtained from a woman in her 40s who had recovered from COVID-19. The specimen sequenced was PBMCs or T cells enriched from blood (not recorded which).

CDR3 residues: CASHRDINYGYTF. In nucleotides, the CDR3 is TGTGCCAGCCATCGGGACATTAACTATGGCTACACCTTC. The V call is TRBV19, the J call TRBJ1-2; a possible D gene is TRBD1 (6 bases). The germline CDR1 and CDR2 sequences are LNHDA and SQIVND (reference sequence). The CDR3 is 13 amino acids. Trimming removed 9 bases at V and 1 base at J, with 12 bases between.